Sequencing of this T cell receptor (beta chain) was carried out in a study of shared T cell receptors in the human thymus. Repertoires were generated with immunoSEQ multiplex PCR, while TCRdb's copy carries only in-frame clones and drops some. This repertoire shows just under 550,000 clones, around 78% found once; its top ten account for more than 0.01%. There are 14 residues in the CDR3. The V end lost 5 bases, the J end lost 0 bases, and 11 bases lay between the germline ends. Germline values: CDR1 LGHNT, CDR2 FRNRAP. These data were likewise used in another study, on human thymus T cells. That work contributes: It was from resections taken during corrective heart surgery that the thymus tissue came.

The clonotype comes from a boy less than two years old with a congenital heart defect. The V and J genes are TRBV12-5 and TRBJ2-7, with a tentative D call TRBD1 (6 bases). Material for sequencing was thymocytes. The CDR3: CASGTDRSSYEQYF. The CDR3 DNA reads as TGTGCTAGTGGTACTGACAGGTCCTCCTACGAGCAGTACTTC. Variable domain in full (rest from reference TRBV12-5 and TRBJ2-7): DARVTQTPRHKVTEMGQEVTMRCQPILGHNTVFWYRQTMMQGLELLAYFRNRAPLDDSGMPKDRFSAEMPDATLATLKIQPSEPRDSAVYFCASGTDRSSYEQYFGPGTRLTVT.